This note documents a single TCR beta chain sequence. No cognate antigen has been identified for it. No base qualities exist here, and no much larger clone lies one base off it. In the prospective study, participants were about 18 to 90 years old, resided in 20 to 30 geographic areas of the United States, and were enrolled through a virtual design. To assign participants to cohorts, the prospective study relied on clinical history that participants themselves reported in a screening survey and a study questionnaire. ImmuneRACE Cohort 3 recovered participants were defined by two consecutive negative NP/OP PCR tests, healthcare professional clearance, or symptom resolution. Each participant in the prospective study had whole blood, serum and a nasopharyngeal or oropharyngeal swab collected by mobile phlebotomists. Prospective study participants could optionally give additional blood draws and questionnaires over an approximately two-month period. Blood samples from the prospective study were shipped frozen or at room temperature prior to DNA extraction.

TCRbeta CDR3 regions were amplified from genomic DNA by means of the immunoSEQ Assay, a bias-controlled multiplex PCR. Per the source publication's procedure: The number of nucleated cells in each sample was estimated from the amplification of reference gene primers within the assay. To quantify the absolute abundance of each unique TCRbeta CDR3 rearrangement, sequence reads were collapsed and filtered. Productive Simpson clonality was computed per sample as the square root of Simpson's diversity index over productive rearrangements. Here the immuneACCESS table is served through TCRdb, limited to in-frame sequences with V and J called. Missing clones are a known gap in these copies; in checked studies unresolved V genes cover under half, and the rest lacks a known reason. V and J calls and clone size are copied from that table; D and trimming were computed from the DNA. The sample table shows over 130,000 clones, and roughly 79% are seen once. The ten largest clones represent 2.5% to 3% of the sample.

The data were obtained in a study of blood T cell repertoires in COVID-19 (dated by TCRdb to 2020 to 2021). Broadly, across the study: The collaborator samples originated in the United States, Italy and Spain and spanned the acute and convalescent phases of COVID-19. The prospective study material was composed of cDNA or gDNA derived from T cells, B-cell-depleted T cells, or PBMCs. The dataset comprised deeply sampled blood TCRbeta repertoires from subjects exposed to, actively infected with, or recovered from COVID-19. The repertoires were made available in a free public database intended to serve as a resource for research on the immune response to SARS-CoV-2. The samples were drawn from the first 160 participants of the ongoing ImmuneRACE study and from 1,254 subjects provided by 6 global collaborators. Nearly every sample came with metadata listing a de-identified subject ID, COVID-19 status, age in years and sex. Where available, HLA class I and class II types were taken from metadata supplied by the sample provider and were not determined by assay-based typing.

The study at large found these results: The quantity of clinical and demographic metadata differed by source and by participant and was supplied without curation.

Trimming takes 3 bases off V and 3 bases off J; junction bases not matched to a gene: 5. For CDR1 and CDR2, the germline V gene (reference sequence) lists SGHNT and YYREEE. Including the terminal cysteine and phenylalanine, the CDR3 comprises 14 residues. Kept here is only the CDR3 DNA, which spans 42 bases and is read in frame from base 1. The rearranged segments are TRBV5-4 and TRBJ2-7; 8 junctional bases match TRBD2. The TCR comes from a woman aged 50 to 60 who had recovered from COVID-19. Sequenced sample: PBMCs or T cells enriched from blood (not recorded which). The DNA reads as follows: TGTGCCAGCAGCTCCCCTAGCGGGCACTACGAGCAGTACTTC. Translated, it gives CASSSPSGHYEQYF.